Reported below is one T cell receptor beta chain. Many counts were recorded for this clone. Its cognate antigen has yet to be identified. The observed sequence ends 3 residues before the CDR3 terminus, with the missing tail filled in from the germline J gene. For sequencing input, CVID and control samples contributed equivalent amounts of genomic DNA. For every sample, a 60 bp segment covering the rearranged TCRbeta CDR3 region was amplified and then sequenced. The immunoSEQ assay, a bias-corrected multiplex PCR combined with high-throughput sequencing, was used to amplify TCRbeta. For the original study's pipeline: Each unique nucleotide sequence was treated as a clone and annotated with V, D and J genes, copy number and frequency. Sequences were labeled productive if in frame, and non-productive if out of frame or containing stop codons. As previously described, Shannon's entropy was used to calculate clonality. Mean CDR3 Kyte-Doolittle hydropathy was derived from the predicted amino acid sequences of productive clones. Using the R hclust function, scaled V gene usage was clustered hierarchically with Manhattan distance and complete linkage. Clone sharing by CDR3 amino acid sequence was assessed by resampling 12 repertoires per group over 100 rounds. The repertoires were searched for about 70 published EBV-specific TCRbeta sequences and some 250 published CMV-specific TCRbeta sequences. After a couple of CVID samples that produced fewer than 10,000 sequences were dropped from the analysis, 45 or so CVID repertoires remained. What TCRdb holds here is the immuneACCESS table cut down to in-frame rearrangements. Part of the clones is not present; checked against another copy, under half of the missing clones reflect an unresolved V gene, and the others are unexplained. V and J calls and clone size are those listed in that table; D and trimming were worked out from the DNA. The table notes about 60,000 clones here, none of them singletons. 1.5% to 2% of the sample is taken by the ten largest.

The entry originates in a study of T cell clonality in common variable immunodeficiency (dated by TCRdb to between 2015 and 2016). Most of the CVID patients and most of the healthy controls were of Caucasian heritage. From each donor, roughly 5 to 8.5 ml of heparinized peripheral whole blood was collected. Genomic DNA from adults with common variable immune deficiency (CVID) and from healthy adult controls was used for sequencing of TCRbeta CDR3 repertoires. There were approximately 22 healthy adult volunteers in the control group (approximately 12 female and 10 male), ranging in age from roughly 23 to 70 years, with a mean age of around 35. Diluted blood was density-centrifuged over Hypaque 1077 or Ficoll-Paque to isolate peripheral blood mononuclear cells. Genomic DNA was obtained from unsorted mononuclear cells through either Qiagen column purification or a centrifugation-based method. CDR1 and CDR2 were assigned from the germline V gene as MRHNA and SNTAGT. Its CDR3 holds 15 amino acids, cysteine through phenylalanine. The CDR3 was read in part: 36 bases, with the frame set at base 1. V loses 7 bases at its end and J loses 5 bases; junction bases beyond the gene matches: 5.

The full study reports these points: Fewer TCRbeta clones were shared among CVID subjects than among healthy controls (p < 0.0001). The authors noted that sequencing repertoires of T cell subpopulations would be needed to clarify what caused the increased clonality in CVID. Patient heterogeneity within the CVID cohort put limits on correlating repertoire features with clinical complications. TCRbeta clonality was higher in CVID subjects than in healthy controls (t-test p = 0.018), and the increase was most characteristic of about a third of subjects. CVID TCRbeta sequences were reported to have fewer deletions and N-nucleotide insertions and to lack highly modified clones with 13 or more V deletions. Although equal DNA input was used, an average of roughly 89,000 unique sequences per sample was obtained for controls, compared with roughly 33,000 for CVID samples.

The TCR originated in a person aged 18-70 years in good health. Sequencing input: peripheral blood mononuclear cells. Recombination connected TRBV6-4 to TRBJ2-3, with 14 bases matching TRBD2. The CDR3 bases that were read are TGTGCCAGCAACGGACTAGCGGGGGGTGGAGATACG. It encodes CASNGLAGGGDT. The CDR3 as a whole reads CASNGLAGGGDTQYF.